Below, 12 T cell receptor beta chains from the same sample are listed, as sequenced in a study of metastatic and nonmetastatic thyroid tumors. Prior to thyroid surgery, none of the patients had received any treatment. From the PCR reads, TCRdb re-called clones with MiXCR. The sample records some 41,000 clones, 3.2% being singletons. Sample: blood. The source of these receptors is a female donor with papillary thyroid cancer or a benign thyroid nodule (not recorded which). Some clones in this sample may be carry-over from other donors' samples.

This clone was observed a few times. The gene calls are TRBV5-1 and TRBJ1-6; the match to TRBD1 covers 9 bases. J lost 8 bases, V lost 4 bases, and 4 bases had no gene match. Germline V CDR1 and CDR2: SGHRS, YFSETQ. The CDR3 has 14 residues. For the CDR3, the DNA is TGCGCCAGCAGCCGAGGACAGGGGTATTCACCCCTCCACTTT. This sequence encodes CASSRGQGYSPLHF. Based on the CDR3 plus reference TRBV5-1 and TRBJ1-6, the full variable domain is KAGVTQTPRYLIKTRGQQVTLSCSPISGHRSVSWYQQTPGQGLQFLFEYFSETQRNKGNFPGRFSGRQFSNSRSEMNVSTLELGDSALYLCASSRGQGYSPLHFGNGTRLTVT.

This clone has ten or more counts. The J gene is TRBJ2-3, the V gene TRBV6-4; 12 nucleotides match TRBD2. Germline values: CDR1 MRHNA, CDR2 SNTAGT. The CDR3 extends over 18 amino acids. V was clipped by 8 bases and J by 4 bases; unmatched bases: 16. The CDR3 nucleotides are TGTGCCAGCTCTCATATAGGGACTAGCGGGTGGGGTGCAGATACGCAGTATTTT. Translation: CASSHIGTSGWGADTQYF.

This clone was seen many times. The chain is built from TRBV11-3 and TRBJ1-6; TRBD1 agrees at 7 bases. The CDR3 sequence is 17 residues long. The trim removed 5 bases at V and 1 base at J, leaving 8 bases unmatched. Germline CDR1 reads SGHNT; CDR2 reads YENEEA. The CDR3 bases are TGTGCCAGCAGCCAAGACAGGGTCGCGTCCTATAATTCACCCCTCCACTTT. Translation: CASSQDRVASYNSPLHF.

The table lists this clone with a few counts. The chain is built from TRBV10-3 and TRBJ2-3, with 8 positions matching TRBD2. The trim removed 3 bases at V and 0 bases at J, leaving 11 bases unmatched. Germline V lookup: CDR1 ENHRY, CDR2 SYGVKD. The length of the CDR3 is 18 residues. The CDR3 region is CAISDRREGRVSTDTQYF. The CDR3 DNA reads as TGTGCCATCAGTGATCGACGGGAGGGCCGGGTAAGCACAGATACGCAGTATTTT.

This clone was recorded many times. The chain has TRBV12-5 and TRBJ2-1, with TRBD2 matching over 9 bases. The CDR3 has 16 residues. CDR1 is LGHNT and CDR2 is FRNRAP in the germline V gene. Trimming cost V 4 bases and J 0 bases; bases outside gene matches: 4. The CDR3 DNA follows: TGTGCTAGTGGTTGGACTAGCGTCAGCTCCTACAATGAGCAGTTCTTC. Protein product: CASGWTSVSSYNEQFF.

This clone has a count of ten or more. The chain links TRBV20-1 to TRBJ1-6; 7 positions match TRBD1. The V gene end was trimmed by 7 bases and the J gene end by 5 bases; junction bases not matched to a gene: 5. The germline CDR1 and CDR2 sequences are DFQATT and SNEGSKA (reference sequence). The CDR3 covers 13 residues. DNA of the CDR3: TGCAGTGTGACGACAGGGAATAATTCACCCCTCCACTTT. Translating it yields CSVTTGNNSPLHF.

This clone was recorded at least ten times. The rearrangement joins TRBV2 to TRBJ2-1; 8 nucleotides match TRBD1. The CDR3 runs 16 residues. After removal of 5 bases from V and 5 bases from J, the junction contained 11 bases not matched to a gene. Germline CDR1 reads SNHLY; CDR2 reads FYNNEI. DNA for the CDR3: TGTGCCAGCAGTCGACTCCGGGACAGGAGAAACAATGAGCAGTTCTTC. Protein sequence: CASSRLRDRRNNEQFF.

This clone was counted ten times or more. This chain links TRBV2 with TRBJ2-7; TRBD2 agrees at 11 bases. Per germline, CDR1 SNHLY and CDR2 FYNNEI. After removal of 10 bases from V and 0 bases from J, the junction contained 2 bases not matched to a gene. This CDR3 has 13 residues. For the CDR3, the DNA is TGTGCCACCGGGACTAGCGGCTCCTACGAGCAGTACTTC. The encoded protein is CATGTSGSYEQYF.

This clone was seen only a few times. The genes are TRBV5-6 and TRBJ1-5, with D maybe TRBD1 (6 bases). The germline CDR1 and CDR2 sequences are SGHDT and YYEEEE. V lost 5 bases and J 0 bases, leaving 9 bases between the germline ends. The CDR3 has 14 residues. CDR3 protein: CASRRQDSNQPQHF. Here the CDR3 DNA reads TGTGCCAGCAGACGACAGGATAGCAATCAGCCCCAGCATTTT.

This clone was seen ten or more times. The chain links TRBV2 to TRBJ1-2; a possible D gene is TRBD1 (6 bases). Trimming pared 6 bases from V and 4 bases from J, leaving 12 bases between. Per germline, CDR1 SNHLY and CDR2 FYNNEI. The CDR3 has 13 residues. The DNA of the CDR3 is TGTGCCAGCAGCGGACAGCCTCTCTATGGCTACACCTTC. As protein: CASSGQPLYGYTF. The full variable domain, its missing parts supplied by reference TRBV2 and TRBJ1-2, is EPEVTQTPSHQVTQMGQEVILRCVPISNHLYFYWYRQILGQKVEFLVSFYNNEISEKSEIFDDQFSVERPDGSNFTLKIRSTKLEDSAMYFCASSGQPLYGYTFGSGTRLTVV.

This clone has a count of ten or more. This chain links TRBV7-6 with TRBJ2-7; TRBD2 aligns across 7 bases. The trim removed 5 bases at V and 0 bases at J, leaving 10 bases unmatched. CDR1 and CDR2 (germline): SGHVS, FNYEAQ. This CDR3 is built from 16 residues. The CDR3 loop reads CASSPQAGLTSYEQYF. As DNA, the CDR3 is TGTGCCAGCAGCCCCCAGGCGGGACTAACCTCCTACGAGCAGTACTTC.

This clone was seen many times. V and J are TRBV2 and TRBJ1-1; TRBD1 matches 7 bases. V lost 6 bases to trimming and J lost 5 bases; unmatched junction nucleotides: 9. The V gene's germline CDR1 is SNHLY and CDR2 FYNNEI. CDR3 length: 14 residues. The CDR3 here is CASRMTGWGTEAFF. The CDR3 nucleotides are TGTGCCAGCAGGATGACAGGGTGGGGAACTGAAGCTTTCTTT.